These 5 T cell receptor beta chains came from one sample sequenced in a study of blood T cell repertoires in COVID-19. The protocol was immunoSEQ multiplex PCR, while the TCRdb copy is restricted to in-frame clones and leaves out a portion. The sample consists of some 400,000 clones, around 87% of them appearing once. The specimen sequenced was PBMCs or T cells enriched from blood (not recorded which). The receptors here all came from a man aged 25-45 years who had recovered from COVID-19.

V gene TRBV5-4 combines with J gene TRBJ1-4; tentatively, D is TRBD1 (5 bases). V lost 4 bases, J lost 6 bases, and 16 bases lay in between. The CDR3 loop spans 15 amino acids. Germline CDR1 is SGHNT and CDR2 is YYREEE (reference sequence). The CDR3 DNA reads TGTGCCAGCAGCCTGGGGGGGGGAACGGATGAAAAACTGTTTTTT. Its translation: CASSLGGGTDEKLFF.

In regard to this clone: Different DNA sequences within this sample yield the same CDR3. The chain couples TRBV5-1 to TRBJ2-5; TRBD1 agrees at 9 bases. J lost 2 bases, V lost 2 bases, and 1 base had no gene match. The germline CDR1 and CDR2 sequences are SGHRS and YFSETQ. CDR3 length: 14 amino acids. The chain's CDR3 is CASSFGTGQETQYF. The CDR3 region has the DNA TGCGCCAGCAGCTTTGGGACAGGGCAAGAGACCCAGTACTTC.

The gene calls are TRBV11-2 and TRBJ2-3; TRBD1 matches at 10 bases. CDR1 and CDR2 (germline): SGHAT, FQNNGV. The CDR3 spans 15 residues. J lost 4 bases, V lost 5 bases, and 6 bases had no gene match. CDR3 nucleotide sequence: TGTGCCAGCAGCCAAGACAGGGGGCCGGCAGATACGCAGTATTTT. Amino acids: CASSQDRGPADTQYF.

V and J are TRBV7-8 and TRBJ2-7; tentatively, D is TRBD1 (6 bases). The CDR3 spans 15 residues. V lost 7 bases and J lost 4, with 20 bases in between. CDR1 is SGHVS, CDR2 FQNEAQ, per germline. The CDR3 DNA reads TGTGCCAGCACTCGACTACGGACAGCGGCATACGAGCAGTACTTC. Translation: CASTRLRTAAYEQYF.

The genes are TRBV7-2 and TRBJ1-6; tentatively, D is TRBD1 (6 bases). The CDR3 runs 16 residues. Germline V lookup: CDR1 SGHTA, CDR2 FQGNSA. Deletions cut 4 bases from V and 7 bases from J, with 17 bases between. This CDR3 reads CASSSLGQPPNSPLHF. The CDR3 DNA follows: TGTGCCAGCAGCTCCCTAGGACAGCCACCAAATTCACCCCTCCACTTT.